A selection of T cell receptor beta chains follows, all from one sample in a study of vaccination and CD4 T cells after COVID-19. TCRdb reprocessed the PCR reads with MiXCR, giving one entry per CDR3 protein. The sample records almost 15,000 distinct CDR3 sequences, less than 70% being singletons. No antigen has been identified for these receptors. This specimen consisted of CD4+ T cells from blood, cultured in vitro, obtained before SARS-CoV-2 vaccination. All receptors derive from a human donor who had recovered from COVID-19. The CDR3 runs from the conserved cysteine through the conserved F or W. The D gene is left open where the match is weak. Not every row has a clone size; where given, it reads once, few, many or a size class.

size	D	V	length	J	DNA	CDR3
-	-	TRBV4-3	15	TRBJ1-2	TGCGCCAGCAGCCAAGCGTTACAGGGAGACTATGGCTACACCTTC	CASSQALQGDYGYTF
-	-	TRBV6-1	13	TRBJ1-2	TGTGCCAGCAGTACAGGGAACAGTCGGGGCTACACCTTC	CASSTGNSRGYTF
-	-	TRBV5-4	14	TRBJ1-6	TGTGCCAGCAGCTTGGGTGGCGGCGGTTCACCCCTCCACTTT	CASSLGGGGSPLHF
-	TRBD2	TRBV10-3	17	TRBJ2-5	TGTGCCATCAGTGAGCTGGCTAGCGGGGGGGCGCGGGAGACCCAGTACTTC	CAISELASGGARETQYF
few	TRBD2	TRBV7-9	15	TRBJ2-1	TGTGCCAGCAGAGATAGCGGGAGGGGGTACAATGAGCAGTTCTTC	CASRDSGRGYNEQFF
-	-	TRBV28	12	TRBJ1-2	TGTGCCAGCAGGGAGGGGTCTAAGGGCTACACCTTC	CASREGSKGYTF
-	TRBD1	TRBV6-2/TRBV6-3	15	TRBJ2-7	TGTGCCAGCAGTACACTCCCCTCGGACAGGGCCGAGCAGTACTTC	CASSTLPSDRAEQYF
few	-	TRBV6-2/TRBV6-3	13	TRBJ1-1	TGTGCCAGCAGTTACTTAGGAAACACTGAAGCTTTCTTT	CASSYLGNTEAFF
-	-	TRBV14	17	TRBJ1-1	TGTGCCAGCAGCCAAGAGGGTTCAGGGTCGGGGGGCACTGAAGCTTTCTTT	CASSQEGSGSGGTEAFF
few	TRBD1	TRBV12-3/TRBV12-4	15	TRBJ1-5	TGTGCCAGCAGACCGGGACAGGGGGCCAATCAGCCCCAGCATTTT	CASRPGQGANQPQHF
-	-	TRBV29-1	14	TRBJ1-5	TGCAGCGTTAAGGCGGGGGGAAGCAATCAGCCCCAGCATTTT	CSVKAGGSNQPQHF
few	TRBD2	TRBV4-3	18	TRBJ2-5	TGCGCCAGCAGCCAAGGAGCTAGCAGGACTAGCGGGGCAGAGACCCAGTACTTC	CASSQGASRTSGAETQYF
few	-	TRBV20-1	14	TRBJ1-1	TGCAGTGCTAGAGCCGGGCTCGGGTGGGTGGAAGCTTTCTTT	CSARAGLGWVEAFF
-	-	TRBV29-1	13	TRBJ1-2	TGCAGCGTTGAAGATGTGGGGGAACGGGGCTACACCTTC	CSVEDVGERGYTF
-	TRBD2	TRBV20-1	16	TRBJ2-5	TGCAGTGCTAGAGATGGAGGTTTAGCGGGGGGAGAGACCCAGTACTTC	CSARDGGLAGGETQYF
medium-sized	-	TRBV6-1	14	TRBJ1-6	TGTGCCAGCAGTGATCGGTGGGGCACTTCACCCCTCCACTTT	CASSDRWGTSPLHF
-	-	TRBV20-1	11	TRBJ1-1	TGCAGTGCTAGAGCTATCACTGAAGCTTTCTTT	CSARAITEAFF
-	TRBD1	TRBV19	13	TRBJ1-5	TGTGCCAGTAGTAGACAGGGGAATCAGCCCCAGCATTTT	CASSRQGNQPQHF
-	TRBD2	TRBV5-4	15	TRBJ2-5	TGTGCCAGCAGCTCGCTGGGACTAGCGGAAGAGACCCAGTACTTC	CASSSLGLAEETQYF
-	-	TRBV18	16	TRBJ1-5	TGTGCCAGCTCAACGGGGCCCAAGGATAGCAATCAGCCCCAGCATTTT	CASSTGPKDSNQPQHF
-	TRBD2	TRBV20-1	14	TRBJ2-3	TGCAGTGTGGGCGGGGGGGTTCCCACAGATACGCAGTATTTT	CSVGGGVPTDTQYF
-	-	TRBV7-2	14	TRBJ1-1	TGTGCCAGCAGCCCAGATCCTCCGTCTTCTGAAGCTTTCTTT	CASSPDPPSSEAFF
-	-	TRBV6-1	16	TRBJ1-2	TGTGCCAGCAGTGAAACCCGGACGGCACATAACTATGGCTACACCTTC	CASSETRTAHNYGYTF
few	-	TRBV7-8	16	TRBJ1-5	TGTGCCAGCAGCGGGAAGGGACGGAATAGCAATCAGCCCCAGCATTTT	CASSGKGRNSNQPQHF
-	-	TRBV21-1	12	TRBJ2-2	TGTGCCAGCAGCATCTACACCGGGGAGCTGTTTTTT	CASSIYTGELFF
-	TRBD1	TRBV20-1	17	TRBJ1-5	TGCAGTGTCCCGTTGGGACAGGGGACATATAGCAATCAGCCCCAGCATTTT	CSVPLGQGTYSNQPQHF
-	TRBD1	TRBV20-1	15	TRBJ2-7	TGCAGTGCAAGCCCGGGACAGGGGGCCGCGTACGAGCAGTACTTC	CSASPGQGAAYEQYF
-	-	TRBV11-2	15	TRBJ2-5	TGTGCCAGCAGCTGGGGCGGGCAGGGGAGAGAGACCCAGTACTTC	CASSWGGQGRETQYF
-	TRBD1	TRBV5-6	15	TRBJ1-6	TGTGCCAGCAGCCTAATCCGGGACAGGGATTCACCCCTCCACTTT	CASSLIRDRDSPLHF
-	-	TRBV15	14	TRBJ1-1	TGTGCCACCAGCAGAGATCCGGGGGACGGTGAAGCTTTCTTT	CATSRDPGDGEAFF
-	TRBD1	TRBV11-3	13	TRBJ1-2	TGTGCCAGCAGCTTGGACAGGGGATATGGCTACACCTTC	CASSLDRGYGYTF
-	-	TRBV10-1	14	TRBJ2-7	TGCGCCAGCAGTGAGTCCGGCAGTCCCTACGAGCAGTACTTC	CASSESGSPYEQYF
-	-	TRBV7-2	13	TRBJ1-3	TGTGCCAGCAGCTTGCCGAGGGGAAACACCATATATTTT	CASSLPRGNTIYF
-	-	TRBV2	14	TRBJ1-1	TGTGCCAGCAGTGGGCGGGCGCCGGCCACTGAAGCTTTCTTT	CASSGRAPATEAFF
-	-	TRBV19	16	TRBJ1-1	TGTGCCAGTAGTATTGGGGGCCACAGTATGAACACTGAAGCTTTCTTT	CASSIGGHSMNTEAFF
few	TRBD1	TRBV7-2	14	TRBJ1-6	TGTGCCAGCAGCCTGGGACAGATTAATTCACCCCTCCACTTT	CASSLGQINSPLHF
-	-	TRBV19	15	TRBJ1-1	TGTGCCAGTAGTAAGGGCTCGGATTCCGACACTGAAGCTTTCTTT	CASSKGSDSDTEAFF
few	TRBD1	TRBV3-1	15	TRBJ1-1	TGTGCCAGCAGCCAAGGTACAGGGGGCAGGTCTGAAGCTTTCTTT	CASSQGTGGRSEAFF
-	-	TRBV11-3	13	TRBJ1-6	TGTGCCAGCAGCCCTCGGAATAATTCACCCCTCCACTTT	CASSPRNNSPLHF
-	-	TRBV27	15	TRBJ2-1	TGTGCCAGCAGATGTAGACAGAGCTCCTACAATGAGCAGTTCTTC	CASRCRQSSYNEQFF
-	-	TRBV6-1	14	TRBJ2-7	TGTGCCAGCAGTCAAACGACGAGCTCCTACGAGCAGTACTTC	CASSQTTSSYEQYF
medium-sized	-	TRBV28	11	TRBJ1-2	TGTGCCAGCAGTTCACACTATGGCTACACCTTC	CASSSHYGYTF
-	TRBD1	TRBV2	14	TRBJ1-5	TGTGCCAGCAGTAAAAGGACAGGGGACCAGCCCCAGCATTTT	CASSKRTGDQPQHF